The following is a T cell receptor (beta chain) sequence with its context. The antigen it binds to is not known. It has no much larger one-base neighbor in the sample; base qualities were not kept. The record originates from a study of CD4+ T cells in melanoma (dated 2022 in TCRdb). Concerning the study at large: The study examined neoantigen-specific CD4+ T cells in human melanoma.

Points the paper makes about the study in general: According to the report, neoantigen-specific CD4+ T cells in melanoma displayed diverse differentiation states. Neoantigen-specific CD4+ T cells were reported to be correlated with the function of CD8+ T cells, macrophages and B cells.

The donors were melanoma patients. Libraries were constructed by the immunoSEQ multiplex PCR assay. The table comes from immuneACCESS by way of TCRdb, which keeps in-frame sequences with V and J called. Part of the clones is missing from these tables; in studies checked, under half for an unresolved V gene and the rest for unknown reasons. For this sample the table gives about 22,000 clones, of which over 75% were detected only once. The ten largest clones capture about 4% of the sample. V and J are trimmed by 4 bases and 5 bases, and the gene matches miss 11 bases of the junction. CDR1 and CDR2 are drawn from the germline V gene: MNHNS, SASEGT. Taken from cysteine to phenylalanine, the CDR3 has 16 residues. The read is trimmed to its CDR3 DNA, 48 bases read in frame from base 1.

The specimen was cells from a culture (not recorded whether cultured in vitro). This sequence was found in a human donor with melanoma. The sequence is built from TRBV6-1 and TRBJ2-1; 7 bases in the middle match TRBD1. The CDR3 is CASSGVGTVRNNEQFF. Read as DNA, the sequence is TGTGCCAGCAGTGGCGTGGGGACAGTGAGGAACAATGAGCAGTTCTTC.